This T cell receptor beta chain came from a study of graft-versus-host responses after intestinal transplantation. Overall study: All recipients were transplanted with multivisceral, liver-intestinal, or isolated intestinal grafts.

General study findings and limits: Recipient marrow showed GvH clones, some seen first in ileum or blood.

This CDR3 spans 15 amino acids. Looked up from germline, CDR1 is SGHVS and CDR2 is FQNEAQ. V lost 0 bases and J lost 6; bases outside the gene matches: 5. Data came from immunoSEQ multiplex PCR; TCRdb stores just in-frame clones and leaves some out. The sample shows about 91,000 clones, approximately 90% of them seen only once. In regard to this clone: Its antigen remains unidentified.

The chain is built from TRBV7-8 and TRBJ1-5; TRBD1 agrees at 7 bases. Sequenced here: unstimulated CD4+ T cells sorted from spleen or lymph node cells, sampled before transplant. This clonotype was obtained from a human donor who was the organ donor for an intestinal transplant. Here the CDR3 DNA reads TGTGCCAGCAGCTTAGCTTTGGCAGGGGGTCAGCCCCAGCATTTT. As protein: CASSLALAGGQPQHF.